The clone carrying this T cell receptor beta chain was seen a handful of times. The CDR3 length is 14 residues. Losses at the gene ends were 3 bases for V and 0 bases for J; bases not matched to a gene: 3. Germline CDR1 SGHRS, CDR2 YFSETQ. TCRdb analysed the RT-PCR reads with MiXCR anew, one entry per CDR3 protein. Altogether about 680,000 distinct CDR3 sequences are present, 12% to 15% being singletons, with the ten largest covering 3% to 4.5%. The chain is built from TRBV5-1 and TRBJ2-7; 7 positions match TRBD2. Sequencing was carried out using memory CD4+ T cells from blood. The clonotype was recovered from a female donor in good health, serving as a healthy control. This chain's CDR3 is CASSSKRGSYEQYF. CDR3 nucleotide sequence: TGCGCCAGCAGCTCTAAGCGGGGCTCCTACGAGCAGTACTTC.